Detailed here is one T cell receptor beta chain. This entry comes from a study of blood T cell repertoires in COVID-19. Across the study: Sources were T cells, B-cell-depleted T cells, or PBMCs; the material itself was cDNA or gDNA.

V lost 8 bases and J 3 bases, leaving 5 bases between the germline ends. The length of the CDR3 is 11 residues. The germline gives CDR1 KGHSH, CDR2 LQKENI. It was during active infection that Seattle patients were enrolled and then longitudinally followed. Using immunoSEQ multiplex PCR, the repertoire was profiled, and TCRdb retains in-frame clones only, with some absent. The table records 140,000 to 150,000 clones, 80% to 90% of them present only once. The clonotype comes from a woman aged 55-69 years with COVID-19, enrolled during active disease. V gene TRBV18 combines with J gene TRBJ2-1; weak D call: TRBD2 (5 bases). Sequencing used peripheral blood. The CDR3 here is CASRDYNEQFF. CDR3 DNA sequence: TGTGCCAGCCGGGACTACAATGAGCAGTTCTTC. The full variable domain, rest sourced from reference TRBV18 and TRBJ2-1, is NAGVMQNPRHLVRRRGQEARLRCSPMKGHSHVYWYRQLPEEGLKFMVYLQKENIIDESGMPKERFSAEFPKEGPSILRIQQVVRGDSAAYFCASRDYNEQFFGPGTRLTVL.